This T cell receptor (beta chain) was sequenced in a study of cytomegalovirus exposure and HLA in healthy donors. The ends were cut back, 8 bases at V and 7 bases at J, with 23 bases in the middle. The CDR3 totals 16 residues. Per the germline V gene, CDR1 is MNHNY and CDR2 is SVGAGI (reference sequence). The study ran its PCR with 60 Vbeta and 13 Jbeta primers. Profiling relied on immunoSEQ multiplex PCR, and the TCRdb table lists in-frame clones only, not all of them. The sample yields fewer than 90,000 clones, 75% to 80% seen once. Concerning this clone itself: Its antigen remains unidentified.

Study conclusions and caveats: Generally TCR sequences proved uncommon, though certain public TCRs appeared in numerous donors. TCR beta V- and J-gene trimming, according to a later analysis, was linked to a missense DCLRE1C variant. Apart from CMV serostatus, no immune exposure information was available. Diagnosis of cytomegalovirus status made by the classifier reportedly showed high specificity and sensitivity.

The V call is TRBV6-6, the J call TRBJ2-2; D may be TRBD1 (6 bases). The source of this sequence is a man aged 25 to 40 in good health and CMV-seronegative. The sample was PBMCs. DNA of the CDR3: TGTGCCAGCGGTTTCCTTTACGAAGGGGGTGACGGGGAGCTGTTTTTT. It is translated as CASGFLYEGGDGELFF.